This passage covers 16 T cell receptor beta chains from one sample sequenced in a study of T-cell memory formation after mild COVID-19. TCRdb used MiXCR to reprocess the 5' RACE reads, holding one entry per CDR3 protein. The table has a few hundred thousand distinct CDR3 sequences, more than 20% seen once. Sequencing was done on a sample of PBMCs or a T cell subset sorted from them (not recorded which). Every receptor here comes from a man aged 18 to 30 who had mild COVID-19 (a few samples of this study predate the infection). Cell type and time point are not known.

This clonotype occurred a few times. The rearrangement joins TRBV20-1 to TRBJ2-2, with a tentative D call TRBD2 (5 bases). Germline V gene lookup returns CDR1 DFQATT and CDR2 SNEGSKA (reference sequence). The CDR3 length is 14 residues. V shed 3 bases and J shed 4 bases, with 12 bases lying between them. CDR3 protein: CSARASFSTGELFF. CDR3 sequence (DNA): TGCAGTGCTAGGGCTAGCTTTAGCACCGGGGAGCTGTTTTTT.

This clonotype was counted at least ten times. The J gene is TRBJ2-3, the V gene TRBV7-2, with unresolved D. CDR1 SGHTA and CDR2 FQGNSA come from the germline V gene. CDR3 length: 13 amino acids. Trimming left V 5 bases short and J 5 bases short, with 11 bases between. The CDR3 loop is CASSPDQIDTQYF. In nucleotides, the CDR3 is TGTGCCAGCAGCCCAGACCAGATAGATACGCAGTATTTT. The whole variable domain, remainder taken from reference TRBV7-2 and TRBJ2-3, is GAGVSQSPSNKVTEKGKDVELRCDPISGHTALYWYRQSLGQGLEFLIYFQGNSAPDKSGLPSDRFSAERTGGSVSTLTIQRTQQEDSAVYLCASSPDQIDTQYFGPGTRLTVL.

The chain has TRBV6-2 or TRBV6-3 and TRBJ1-2; D gene ambiguous. V lost 2 bases and J 0 bases, leaving 7 bases between the germline ends. Per germline, CDR1 MNHEY and CDR2 SVGEGT. The CDR3 has 14 amino acids. The CDR3, as DNA: TGTGCCAGCAGTTACGACGGAGCTAACTATGGCTACACCTTC. It codes for CASSYDGANYGYTF.

The chain combines TRBV20-1 with TRBJ2-7, with 7 bases fitting TRBD1. Unmatched junction bases numbered 10, after V lost 3 bases and J lost 2 bases. This CDR3 has 15 residues. Per the germline V gene, CDR1 is DFQATT and CDR2 is SNEGSKA (reference sequence). The CDR3 nucleotides are TGCAGTGCTAGGTTCACAGGGGTCGAACCCTACGAGCAGTACTTC. It encodes CSARFTGVEPYEQYF.

This clonotype was observed a handful of times. The chain couples TRBV10-3 to TRBJ2-3; perhaps TRBD2 as D (6 bases). The V end was cut by 6 bases, the J end by 2 bases, with 9 bases between. The germline V gene encodes CDR1 ENHRY and CDR2 SYGVKD. The CDR3 length is 13 residues. The CDR3 region is CAIRGLVTDTQYF. The CDR3 nucleotides are TGTGCCATCAGGGGACTCGTCACAGATACGCAGTATTTT.

The CDR3 here is CASSSRGSGRGSSYEQYF. DNA of the CDR3: TGTGCCAGCAGCTCTCGAGGGTCTGGACGGGGGAGCTCCTACGAGCAGTACTTC. The chain employs TRBV7-9 and TRBJ2-7; TRBD2 is a possible D gene (6 bases). The CDR3 runs 18 residues. V was clipped by 4 bases and J by 0 bases, with 22 bases between them. CDR1 is SEHNR, CDR2 FQNEAQ, per germline (reference sequence).

This clonotype was picked up a small number of times. The rearrangement links TRBV7-3 to TRBJ2-5; perhaps TRBD2 as D (5 bases). Trimming shortened V by 4 bases and J by 5 bases, and 11 bases separated the two germline ends. The V gene's germline CDR1 is SGHTA and CDR2 FQGTGA. The CDR3 extends over 13 amino acids. This chain's CDR3 is CASSSGRRETQYF. The CDR3 DNA reads as TGTGCCAGCAGCTCCGGTCGGAGGGAGACCCAGTACTTC.

The gene calls are TRBV20-1 and TRBJ1-5, with D perhaps TRBD1 (6 bases). V lost 1 base, J lost 5 bases, and 18 bases lay in between. Germline-derived CDR1 and CDR2 are DFQATT and SNEGSKA (reference sequence). CDR3 length equals 16 residues. The CDR3 bases are TGCAGTGCTAGAGTCCCGGGGGGACAAAGGGATCAGCCCCAGCATTTT. It encodes CSARVPGGQRDQPQHF.

The rearrangement uses TRBV6-5 and TRBJ1-1; no clear D gene. Germline V gene sequence: CDR1 MNHEY, CDR2 SVGAGI. Between the trimmed V and J ends, which lost 2 bases and 0 bases, there was a span of 4 bases. CDR3 length equals 13 residues. The CDR3 DNA reads as TGTGCCAGCAGTTACAGGATGAACACTGAAGCTTTCTTT. It yields the protein CASSYRMNTEAFF.

This sequence joins TRBV7-2 and TRBJ1-6; 7 nucleotides line up with TRBD1. Germline V gene sequence: CDR1 SGHTA, CDR2 FQGNSA. Trimming at V came to 5 bases and at J to 9 bases, leaving 13 bases not matched to a gene. This CDR3 has 16 residues. CDR3 DNA sequence: TGTGCCAGCAGCCTAAGAGGGGGCGTCGACGGTTCACCCCTCCACTTT. Its protein product is CASSLRGGVDGSPLHF. The whole variable domain, remainder taken from reference TRBV7-2 and TRBJ1-6, is GAGVSQSPSNKVTEKGKDVELRCDPISGHTALYWYRQSLGQGLEFLIYFQGNSAPDKSGLPSDRFSAERTGGSVSTLTIQRTQQEDSAVYLCASSLRGGVDGSPLHFGNGTRLTVT.

In DNA form, the CDR3 reads TGTGCCAGCAGTTATTGGGGCCTACGAGGGGGACACGAGCAGTACTTC. The encoded protein is CASSYWGLRGGHEQYF. The rearrangement uses TRBV6-2 or TRBV6-3 and TRBJ2-7; TRBD1 might be the D (6 bases). Germline CDR1 is MNHEY and CDR2 is SVGEGT. V shed 3 bases and J shed 5 bases, with 20 bases lying between them. The CDR3 consists of 16 residues.

In its sample, this clonotype was seen a few times. This rearrangement joins TRBV6-5 to TRBJ1-2; the match to TRBD1 covers 7 bases. The CDR3 is made up of 15 amino acids. CDR1 is MNHEY, CDR2 SVGAGI, per germline. V lost 0 bases and J lost 4; bases outside the gene matches: 5. The CDR3 nucleotides read TGTGCCAGCAGTTACTCGACGGACAGGTCCTATGGCTACACCTTC. This encodes CASSYSTDRSYGYTF.

The chain uses TRBV11-2 and TRBJ2-3; TRBD2 might be the D (6 bases). V lost 3 bases and J 2 bases, leaving 15 bases between the germline ends. Germline loops: CDR1 SGHAT, CDR2 FQNNGV. The CDR3 extends over 16 amino acids. The CDR3 DNA reads TGTGCCAGCAGCTTTGGACTACCCTACCCCACAGATACGCAGTATTTT. It is translated as CASSFGLPYPTDTQYF.

This clonotype has more than one count but fewer than ten. The rearrangement uses TRBV2 and TRBJ2-3; D is possibly TRBD2 (5 bases). In germline, CDR1 is SNHLY, CDR2 FYNNEI. The CDR3 contains 13 residues. Trimming shortened V by 7 bases and J by 5 bases, and 13 bases separated the two germline ends. CDR3 loop: CASNSHEGDTQYF. The CDR3 bases are TGTGCCAGCAACTCCCACGAGGGAGATACGCAGTATTTT. Complete variable domain (other parts from reference TRBV2 and TRBJ2-3): EPEVTQTPSHQVTQMGQEVILRCVPISNHLYFYWYRQILGQKVEFLVSFYNNEISEKSEIFDDQFSVERPDGSNFTLKIRSTKLEDSAMYFCASNSHEGDTQYFGPGTRLTVL.

This clonotype was seen only a few times. V gene TRBV14 combines with J gene TRBJ2-1; TRBD2 matches at 13 bases. J gave up 4 bases and V 5 bases, and 8 bases lay outside the gene matches. The CDR3 extends over 17 amino acids. Germline-derived CDR1 and CDR2 are SGHDN and FVKESK. The CDR3 loop is CASSIPRTSGGYNEQFF. CDR3 DNA: TGTGCCAGCAGCATACCCCGGACTAGCGGGGGATACAATGAGCAGTTCTTC.

Only a few counts were recorded for this clonotype. The rearrangement uses TRBV3-1 and TRBJ2-5, with 7 bases identical to TRBD2. The trim removed 1 base at V and 1 base at J, leaving 15 bases unmatched. Germline assignment: CDR1 LGHDT and CDR2 YNNKEL (reference sequence). This CDR3 spans 19 amino acids. The DNA of the CDR3 is TGTGCCAGCAGCCAAGGAAAGCGGGGCGGATATTTAGGCCAAGAGACCCAGTACTTC. Protein sequence: CASSQGKRGGYLGQETQYF.